What follows is one T cell receptor (beta chain) and its context. Its cognate antigen is unknown. One end of the junction is discordant with germline, which a read error may explain. The sample is drawn from a study of tumor-infiltrating lymphocytes in primary liver carcinoma. Study details: The cohort included men and women aged 30 to 69 years.

The V gene's germline CDR1 is SGHAT and CDR2 FQNNGV. The CDR3 is 15 amino acids. Between roughly 20 and 30 mg of unsorted bulk tissue served as the source from which RNA and DNA were co-extracted. Tumor samples uniformly had over 75% viable tumor cells. Study observations and caveats: It was in tumors, not blood, that the top-250-clone fraction was significantly higher (p = 0.039).

Making TCR beta cDNA involved approximately 0.5 ug total RNA and a constant-region primer. A slightly modified ARM-PCR protocol with three nested multiplex PCR rounds produced these TCR beta libraries. Investigators reported that the first two PCR rounds, at 10 cycles each, used TRBV1-TRBV30 forward primers with a C-beta reverse primer. TCRdb passed the multiplex PCR reads through MiXCR, listing each CDR3 protein once. The table shows 90,000 to 100,000 distinct CDR3 sequences, with 55% to 70% occurring only once. This TCR derives from a woman aged 55-70 years with primary liver carcinoma and hepatitis B virus infection. This chain links TRBV11-2 with TRBJ2-6; 7 bases match TRBD1. The sequencing sample was made of liver tumor tissue from sampling region 5. Subset indicated: tumor region T5, tumor centre. The CDR3 DNA reads TGTGCCAGCAGTTTAGGGGGCACAGGGCCCAACGTCCTGACTTTC. It translates to CASSLGGTGPNVLTF.